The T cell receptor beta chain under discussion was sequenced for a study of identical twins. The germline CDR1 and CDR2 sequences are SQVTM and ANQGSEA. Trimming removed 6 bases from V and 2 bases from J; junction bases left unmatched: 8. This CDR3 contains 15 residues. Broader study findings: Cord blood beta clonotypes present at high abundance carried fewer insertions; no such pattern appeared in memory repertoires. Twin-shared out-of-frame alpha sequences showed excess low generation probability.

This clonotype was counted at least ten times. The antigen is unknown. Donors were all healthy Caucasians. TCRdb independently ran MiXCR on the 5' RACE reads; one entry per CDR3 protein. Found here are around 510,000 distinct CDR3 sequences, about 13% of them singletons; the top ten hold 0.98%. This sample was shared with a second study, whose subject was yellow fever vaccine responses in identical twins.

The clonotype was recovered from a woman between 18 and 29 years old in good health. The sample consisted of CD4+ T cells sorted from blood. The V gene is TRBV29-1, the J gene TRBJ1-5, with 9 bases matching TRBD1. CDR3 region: CSVTQGAQGNQPQHF. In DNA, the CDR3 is TGCAGCGTGACACAGGGGGCGCAGGGCAATCAGCCCCAGCATTTT.